Shown below are 29 T cell receptor beta chains from a single sample sequenced in a study of shared clonotypes between healthy human individuals. Sequencing was performed with immunoSEQ multiplex PCR; in TCRdb, only in-frame clones are kept and a portion is missing. There are approximately 440,000 clones in the sample; roughly 80% occur only once, and around 11% lies in the top ten. Sequenced: PBMCs. These receptors all come from a woman aged 40-49 years in good health. Some clones in this sample may be carry-over from other donors' samples.

As regards this clone: A read error likely explains this, since a far larger clone differs by one base. The chain links TRBV5-8 to TRBJ2-7; D not resolved. Germline V gives CDR1 SGHTS, CDR2 YDEGEE. CDR3 size: 13 residues. The CDR3 DNA reads as TGTGCCCGCAGCCCGACCCGTTGGACCGAGCAGTACTTC. Residues: CARSPTRWTEQYF. Supplemented by reference TRBV5-8 and TRBJ2-7, the full variable domain reads EAGVTQSPTHLIKTRGQQATLRCSPISGHTSVYWYQQALGLGLQFLLWYDEGEERNRGNFPPRFSGRQFPNYSSELNVNALELEDSALYLCARSPTRWTEQYFGPGTRLTVT.

The rearrangement links TRBV5-8 to TRBJ2-7, with 7 bases lining up with TRBD1. V lost 7 bases and J lost 0; bases outside the gene matches: 7. This CDR3 comprises 14 residues. CDR1 SGHTS and CDR2 YDEGEE come from the germline V gene. The CDR3 region is CASGKRDSSYEQYF. CDR3 in DNA: TGTGCCAGCGGTAAGAGGGACAGCTCCTACGAGCAGTACTTC. Full variable domain (outside the CDR3, taken from reference TRBV5-8 and TRBJ2-7): EAGVTQSPTHLIKTRGQQATLRCSPISGHTSVYWYQQALGLGLQFLLWYDEGEERNRGNFPPRFSGRQFPNYSSELNVNALELEDSALYLCASGKRDSSYEQYFGPGTRLTVT.

This clone was found many times. This sequence joins TRBV15 and TRBJ1-4; 10 positions match TRBD1. V was pared by 0 bases and J by 7 bases, with 5 bases of the junction left unmatched. The CDR3 totals 16 residues. Looked up from germline, CDR1 is LNHNV and CDR2 is YYDKDF (reference sequence). DNA of the CDR3: TGTGCCACCAGCAGAGATGGGGGACAGGGGTTTGAAAAACTGTTTTTT. Protein sequence: CATSRDGGQGFEKLFF.

The V call is TRBV30, the J call TRBJ1-1; 8 bases fit TRBD1. The CDR3 consists of 12 residues. CDR1 is GTSNPN, CDR2 SVGIG, per germline (reference sequence). V lost 6 bases and J lost 5; bases outside the gene matches: 5. The CDR3 DNA reads TGTGCCTGTGACAGGGGTGGGACTGAAGCTTTCTTT. Translating it yields CACDRGGTEAFF.

The CDR3 region has the DNA TGTGCCAGCAGTCCCAGGACAGGGGGGGACTATGGCTACACCTTC. Its protein is CASSPRTGGDYGYTF. This chain uses TRBV6-5 with TRBJ1-2; TRBD1 aligns across 10 bases. Unmatched junction bases numbered 6, after V lost 5 bases and J lost 3 bases. The CDR3 is made up of 15 amino acids. CDR1 is MNHEY and CDR2 is SVGAGI in the germline V gene.

A word on this clone: This could be a read error, since a much larger clone is one nucleotide away. J is TRBJ2-3 and V is TRBV6-6; perhaps D is TRBD1 or TRBD2 (5 bases each). Germline CDR1 is MNHNY and CDR2 is SVGAGI (reference sequence). The CDR3 runs to 13 residues. V lost 5 bases to trimming and J lost 0 bases, with 6 bases between them. CDR3: CASSRDSTDTQYF. The CDR3 DNA sequence: TGTGCCAGCAGTCGGGACAGCACAGATACGCAGTATTTT.

This clone was picked up many times. The gene calls are TRBV7-2 and TRBJ2-7; a weak D match, TRBD2 (7 bases). Trimming removed 4 bases at V and 6 bases at J, with 13 bases between. Looked up from germline, CDR1 is SGHTA and CDR2 is FQGNSA. The CDR3 is made up of 13 amino acids. The CDR3: CASSSRGGFEQYF. CDR3 sequence (DNA): TGTGCCAGCAGCTCCCGCGGGGGCTTCGAGCAGTACTTC. Combining the CDR3 with reference TRBV7-2 and TRBJ2-7 gives the whole variable domain GAGVSQSPSNKVTEKGKDVELRCDPISGHTALYWYRQSLGQGLEFLIYFQGNSAPDKSGLPSDRFSAERTGGSVSTLTIQRTQQEDSAVYLCASSSRGGFEQYFGPGTRLTVT.

This chain connects TRBV15 to TRBJ2-1; no clear D gene. In germline, CDR1 is LNHNV, CDR2 YYDKDF (reference sequence). V gave up 0 bases and J gave up 7 bases, with 7 bases separating them. The CDR3 loop spans 13 amino acids. The CDR3 DNA sequence: TGTGCCACCAGCAGAGAAATTCGTAATGAGCAGTTCTTC. This translates into CATSREIRNEQFF.

On this clone: A read error is possible here, since a much larger clone lies one base away. The rearrangement joins TRBV28 to TRBJ1-1, with TRBD1 identical over 11 bases. Germline values: CDR1 MDHEN, CDR2 SYDVKM. Unmatched junction bases numbered 8, after V lost 5 bases and J lost 9 bases. The CDR3 loop spans 14 amino acids. CDR3 sequence: CASSADRGRGKAFF. For the CDR3, the DNA is TGTGCCAGCAGTGCGGACAGGGGGCGGGGTAAAGCTTTCTTT.

The J gene is TRBJ1-1, the V gene TRBV5-1; possible D gene TRBD1, 6 bases. Trimming removed 4 bases from V and 1 base from J, with 11 bases in between. Germline V lookup: CDR1 SGHRS, CDR2 YFSETQ. The CDR3 consists of 14 residues. The CDR3, as DNA: TGCGCCAGCAGCGTCCAAGGGGGGAACACTGAAGCTTTCTTT. This sequence encodes CASSVQGGNTEAFF.

This chain links TRBV5-1 with TRBJ1-1; D remains ambiguous. V gave up 1 base and J gave up 0 bases, with 13 bases separating them. CDR1 SGHRS and CDR2 YFSETQ come from the germline V gene. The CDR3 sequence is 16 residues long. The CDR3 reads CASSLRLSLMNTEAFF. The CDR3 nucleotides are TGCGCCAGCAGCTTGAGGCTGTCTCTCATGAACACTGAAGCTTTCTTT.

This clone was found once. The chain recombines TRBV5-4 with TRBJ1-2; no reliable D call. Trimming left V 3 bases short and J 6 bases short, with 12 bases between. The germline V gene has CDR1 SGHNT and CDR2 YYREEE (reference sequence). This CDR3 comprises 13 residues. The CDR3 DNA is TGTGCCAGCAGCTATATTGACACGAATGGCTACACCTTC. Translating it yields CASSYIDTNGYTF.

This clone has a handful of counts. The rearrangement uses TRBV7-2 and TRBJ2-5, with D perhaps matching TRBD2 (6 bases). The germline V gene has CDR1 SGHTA and CDR2 FQGNSA. Trimming took off 1 base at V and 1 base at J, with 19 bases between the two ends. The CDR3 is 18 amino acids. The CDR3 nucleotides read TGTGCCAGCAGCTTAGTACGCGGATTTCTGGGGGGCCAAGAGACCCAGTACTTC. Translated: CASSLVRGFLGGQETQYF. The full variable domain, completed using reference TRBV7-2 and TRBJ2-5, is GAGVSQSPSNKVTEKGKDVELRCDPISGHTALYWYRQSLGQGLEFLIYFQGNSAPDKSGLPSDRFSAERTGGSVSTLTIQRTQQEDSAVYLCASSLVRGFLGGQETQYFGPGTRLLVL.

This chain uses TRBV29-1 with TRBJ2-7, with 12 nucleotides matching TRBD2. Germline values: CDR1 SQVTM, CDR2 ANQGSEA. J was trimmed by 7 bases and V by 1 base; bases with no gene match: 2. The CDR3 has 13 amino acids. CDR3 in DNA: TGCAGCGTTGAAGTTCTAGCGGGAGGGGAGCAGTACTTC. It encodes CSVEVLAGGEQYF.

The CDR3 loop reads CASSPNGQVADTQYF. For the CDR3, the DNA is TGTGCCAGCAGCCCGAACGGACAGGTCGCAGATACGCAGTATTTT. V is TRBV5-6 and J is TRBJ2-3; 7 bases fit TRBD1. The CDR3 is 15 residues long. The germline CDR1 and CDR2 sequences are SGHDT and YYEEEE. The trim removed 4 bases at V and 4 bases at J, leaving 9 bases unmatched.

About this clone itself: A far larger clone is only one base removed, so a read error is likely. The same CDR3 can be traced to other DNA sequences in this sample. The J gene is TRBJ2-7, the V gene TRBV7-9; weak D call: TRBD2 (6 bases). This CDR3 contains 15 residues. Germline V gene data show CDR1 as SEHNR and CDR2 as FQNEAQ (reference sequence). The CDR3 DNA reads TGTGCCAGCAGCTTAGCGCAGGGAGGCACCTATGAGCAGTACTTC. Translating it yields CASSLAQGGTYEQYF.

Points on this clone: Being one base from a much bigger clone, this may be a read error. The CDR3 sequence: CAWYPRTDATEAFF. The CDR3 nucleotides read TGTGCCTGGTACCCCAGGACGGACGCCACTGAAGCTTTCTTT. The chain carries TRBV30 and TRBJ1-1, with unresolved D. From germline, CDR1 is GTSNPN and CDR2 SVGIG (reference sequence). With 5 bases removed from V and 4 bases from J, the gap between germline ends came to 17 bases. CDR3 size: 14 residues.

Remarks on this clone: A read error likely explains this, since a far larger clone differs by one base. Because it lacks the conserved phenylalanine or tryptophan at the end, this CDR3 is likely a read error. V is TRBV7-3 and J is TRBJ2-3; TRBD2 aligns across 8 bases. V shed 2 bases and J 2 bases; nucleotides not matched to a gene: 12. The germline CDR1 and CDR2 sequences are SGHTA and FQGTGA. The CDR3 extends over 18 amino acids. This CDR3 is CASSLRGRLATFTDTQYL. CDR3 in DNA: TGTGCCAGCAGCTTACGGGGTAGACTAGCGACCTTCACAGATACGCAGTATCTT.

V usage is TRBV21-1 and J usage is TRBJ1-5. TRBV21-1 constitutes a pseudogene. The CDR3 has 13 residues. Here the CDR3 reads CASSKGAEQPQHF. The CDR3 DNA reads as TGTGCCAGCAGCAAAGGGGCGGAGCAGCCCCAGCATTTT.

Regarding this clone: A far larger clone is a single base away, which makes a read error likely. Other nucleotide sequences from this sample produce the same CDR3. The chain has TRBV29-1 and TRBJ1-2, with 9 bases matching TRBD1. Germline values: CDR1 SQVTM, CDR2 ANQGSEA. The CDR3 has 12 residues. With 6 bases clipped from V and 4 bases from J, the junction kept 3 bases outside the gene matches. In DNA, the CDR3 is TGCAGCGTGGGACAGGGTAGCTATGGCTACACCTTC. The encoded protein is CSVGQGSYGYTF.

Details on this clone: This likely traces to a read error, being one base from a far larger clone. The rearrangement joins TRBV7-2 to TRBJ2-2; TRBD2 matches at 14 bases. V gave up 3 bases and J gave up 5 bases; unmatched junction bases: 5. Germline CDR1 and CDR2: SGHTA and FQGNSA. The CDR3 length is 17 residues. The CDR3 DNA is TGTGCCAGCAGCTTGGGACTAGCGGGAGAATCGACCGGGGAGCTGTTTTTT. Protein sequence: CASSLGLAGESTGELFF.

This chain connects TRBV5-8 to TRBJ2-3; TRBD2 agrees at 10 bases. The CDR3 runs to 14 residues. Germline V lookup: CDR1 SGHTS, CDR2 YDEGEE. V was pared by 2 bases and J by 6 bases, with 3 bases of the junction left unmatched. The CDR3 sequence: CASSFSAGGDTQYF. The CDR3, as DNA: TGTGCCAGCAGCTTCTCAGCGGGAGGGGATACGCAGTATTTT.

The V and J genes are TRBV10-2 and TRBJ1-1; a possible D gene is TRBD1 (6 bases). The CDR3 is 14 amino acids. From germline, CDR1 is WSHSY and CDR2 SAAADI. Trimming removed 8 bases at V and 1 base at J, with 14 bases between. The CDR3 reads CASLELTGNTEAFF. As DNA, the CDR3 is TGCGCCAGCTTAGAACTGACAGGGAACACTGAAGCTTTCTTT.

The rearrangement links TRBV18 to TRBJ1-4, with D unclear. The germline gives CDR1 KGHSH, CDR2 LQKENI. This CDR3 region has 14 residues. V dropped 5 bases and J dropped 0 bases, with 7 bases sitting between them. CDR3 sequence reads: CASSATSTNEKLFF. Here the CDR3 DNA reads TGTGCCAGCTCAGCAACCTCAACTAATGAAAAACTGTTTTTT.

The CDR3 protein is CATSREWGISYNEQFF. As DNA, the CDR3 is TGTGCCACCAGCAGAGAGTGGGGGATCTCCTACAATGAGCAGTTCTTC. The chain carries TRBV15 and TRBJ2-1; possibly TRBD1 or TRBD2 for D (5 bases each). With 0 bases removed from V and 0 bases from J, the gap between germline ends came to 9 bases. The CDR3 length is 16 residues. CDR1 and CDR2 (germline): LNHNV, YYDKDF (reference sequence).

The rearrangement links TRBV5-1 to TRBJ2-1; 9 positions match TRBD1. Germline V gene data show CDR1 as SGHRS and CDR2 as YFSETQ. CDR3 length: 16 amino acids. V lost 4 bases to trimming and J lost 6 bases; unmatched junction nucleotides: 11. The CDR3 loop is CASSAEPGTGINEQFF. Here the CDR3 DNA reads TGCGCCAGCAGCGCGGAACCCGGGACAGGGATCAATGAGCAGTTCTTC.

V and J are TRBV5-1 and TRBJ2-4, with 10 bases that match TRBD2. Germline V gene sequence: CDR1 SGHRS, CDR2 YFSETQ. Trimming removed 7 bases from V and 6 bases from J; junction bases left unmatched: 4. The CDR3 contains 13 residues. The CDR3 sequence is CASGAGGRNIQYF. For the CDR3, the DNA is TGCGCCAGCGGAGCGGGAGGGCGAAACATTCAGTACTTC.

Comments on this clone: A read error likely explains this, since a far larger clone differs by one base. The sample carries other DNA sequences with the same CDR3. The CDR3: CASSLSGLAASASYEQYF. The CDR3 DNA reads TGCGCCAGCAGCTTGTCGGGGCTAGCTGCCTCGGCTTCTTACGAGCAGTACTTC. V gene TRBV5-1 combines with J gene TRBJ2-7; D possibly matches TRBD1 or TRBD2 (5 bases each). V lost 1 base and J lost 4, with 24 bases in between. The germline CDR1 and CDR2 sequences are SGHRS and YFSETQ. The CDR3 has 18 residues. The whole variable domain, remainder taken from reference TRBV5-1 and TRBJ2-7, is KAGVTQTPRYLIKTRGQQVTLSCSPISGHRSVSWYQQTPGQGLQFLFEYFSETQRNKGNFPGRFSGRQFSNSRSEMNVSTLELGDSALYLCASSLSGLAASASYEQYFGPGTRLTVT.

As regards this clone: The likely explanation is a read error, given a far larger clone one base away. This chain uses TRBV2 with TRBJ1-1; D not certain. The CDR3 covers 13 residues. In germline, CDR1 is SNHLY, CDR2 FYNNEI. The V end lost 2 bases, the J end lost 1 base, and 5 bases lay between the germline ends. CDR3 sequence reads: CASSEQTNTEAFF. The CDR3 DNA sequence: TGTGCCAGCAGTGAACAGACGAACACTGAAGCTTTCTTT.